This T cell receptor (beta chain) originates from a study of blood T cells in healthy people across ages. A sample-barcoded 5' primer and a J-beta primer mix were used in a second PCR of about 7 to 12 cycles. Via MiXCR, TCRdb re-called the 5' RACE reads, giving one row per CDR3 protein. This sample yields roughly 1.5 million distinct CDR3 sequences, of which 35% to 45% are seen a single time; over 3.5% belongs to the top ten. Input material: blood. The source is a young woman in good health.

The CDR3 coding sequence is TGTGCCAGCAGCATTAGCGGGATGTCCTACGAGCAGTACTTC. Protein product: CASSISGMSYEQYF. J is TRBJ2-7 and V is TRBV7-9; 8 positions agree with TRBD2. Trimming removed 5 bases from V and 1 base from J; junction bases left unmatched: 4. CDR3 length: 14 amino acids. Germline CDR1 and CDR2: SEHNR and FQNEAQ (reference sequence).